A single sample is the source of the 14 T cell receptor beta chains below, sequenced in a study of T-cell memory formation after mild COVID-19. TCRdb fed the 5' RACE reads into MiXCR, producing one record per CDR3 protein. The sample contains fewer than 600,000 distinct CDR3 sequences, approximately 21% of which appear only once. Sequencing was done on a sample of PBMCs or a T cell subset sorted from them (not recorded which). The receptors were sampled from an adult woman who had mild COVID-19 (a few samples of this study predate the infection). Cell type and time point are not known.

The rearrangement links TRBV7-8 to TRBJ2-3; TRBD2 matches at 7 bases. The CDR3 covers 12 residues. The V gene end was trimmed by 6 bases and the J gene end by 8 bases; junction bases not matched to a gene: 5. Germline lookup yields CDR1 SGHVS and CDR2 FQNEAQ. The DNA of the CDR3 is TGTGCCAGCAGACCCTCGGGGGGTACGCAGTATTTT. Translation gives CASRPSGGTQYF.

V and J are TRBV12-3 or TRBV12-4 and TRBJ2-1; 7 bases are shared with TRBD1. The CDR3 has 15 amino acids. With V trimmed by 4 bases and J by 7 bases, 10 bases remained unmatched. The CDR3 loop is CASSSELDRKNEQFF. CDR3 DNA: TGTGCCAGCAGTTCGGAGCTGGACAGGAAAAATGAGCAGTTCTTC.

The sample holds a few counts of this clonotype. The chain combines TRBV15 with TRBJ2-1, with no clear D. Trimming left V 0 bases short and J 8 bases short, with 11 bases between. The CDR3 sequence is 14 residues long. Germline CDR1 and CDR2: LNHNV and YYDKDF (reference sequence). CDR3 sequence (DNA): TGTGCCACCAGCAGAGAGGGTCCGGTGGATGAGCAGTTCTTC. Translating gives CATSREGPVDEQFF.

The chain links TRBV27 to TRBJ2-7, with D tentatively TRBD2 (5 bases). This CDR3 contains 15 residues. Germline V lookup: CDR1 MNHEY, CDR2 SMNVEV (reference sequence). Trimming took 6 bases from V and 1 from J, leaving 16 bases between them. The CDR3 loop reads CASSLRGRGSYEQYF. DNA for the CDR3: TGTGCCAGCAGCCTACGGGGAAGAGGGTCCTACGAGCAGTACTTC.

This clonotype appeared many times. The chain couples TRBV7-3 to TRBJ2-1; weak D call: TRBD2 (7 bases). There are 15 residues in the CDR3. The germline V and J ends were trimmed by 5 bases and 4 bases, with 15 bases remaining between them. Germline CDR1 reads SGHTA; CDR2 reads FQGTGA. CDR3 in DNA: TGTGCCAGCAGCCACGGGGGGCCGGGTTACAATGAGCAGTTCTTC. Translated, it gives CASSHGGPGYNEQFF.

The table lists this clonotype with a few counts. The chain combines TRBV6-5 with TRBJ2-7; 8 bases are a match to TRBD1. Germline loops: CDR1 MNHEY, CDR2 SVGAGI. V dropped 2 bases and J dropped 7; count of bases not matched to a gene: 4. This CDR3 region has 13 residues. The CDR3 region has the DNA TGTGCCAGCAGTTACGGACAGGGTCGGGAGCAGTACTTC. Its protein product is CASSYGQGREQYF.

This chain connects TRBV7-3 to TRBJ2-1; 11 bases are shared with TRBD2. The CDR3 runs 15 residues. Germline trimming cut 5 bases from V and 6 bases from J; bases unmatched to any gene: 6. Germline V gives CDR1 SGHTA, CDR2 FQGTGA. The chain's CDR3 is CASSPDGTSGNEQFF. The DNA of the CDR3 is TGTGCCAGCAGCCCCGATGGGACTAGCGGCAATGAGCAGTTCTTC.

This clonotype has more than one count but fewer than ten. The chain carries TRBV7-9 and TRBJ1-2; the D gene is possibly TRBD1 (6 bases). CDR3 length equals 13 residues. Per germline, CDR1 SEHNR and CDR2 FQNEAQ (reference sequence). The germline V and J ends were trimmed by 5 bases and 6 bases, with 13 bases remaining between them. The CDR3 loop is CASSRQAFDGYTF. The CDR3 region has the DNA TGTGCCAGCAGCAGACAGGCCTTCGATGGCTACACCTTC.

The table lists this clonotype with a few counts. This sequence joins TRBV6-2 or TRBV6-3 and TRBJ1-5, with D possibly TRBD1 on 5 matching bases. This CDR3 contains 15 residues. The germline CDR1 and CDR2 sequences are MNHEY and SVGEGT. V shed 7 bases and J shed 1 base, with 14 bases lying between them. The chain's CDR3 is CASIQSGRSNQPQHF. Here the CDR3 DNA reads TGTGCCAGCATCCAATCGGGACGGAGCAATCAGCCCCAGCATTTT.

The genes are TRBV7-9 and TRBJ2-3; TRBD1 might be the D (6 bases). Trimming took off 2 bases at V and 0 bases at J, with 15 bases between the two ends. This CDR3 spans 17 amino acids. CDR1 and CDR2 (germline): SEHNR, FQNEAQ (reference sequence). CDR3 nucleotides: TGTGCCAGCAGCTTAACCCTCCCAGGGACAAGCACAGATACGCAGTATTTT. This gives the protein CASSLTLPGTSTDTQYF.

The gene calls are TRBV7-6 and TRBJ2-1, with D possibly matching TRBD2 (6 bases). Per germline, CDR1 SGHVS and CDR2 FNYEAQ. This CDR3 region has 17 residues. V was trimmed by 0 bases and J by 4 bases, leaving 16 bases between them. CDR3 residues: CASSLAHLARGYNEQFF. DNA for the CDR3: TGTGCCAGCAGCTTAGCCCACCTAGCTCGGGGGTACAATGAGCAGTTCTTC.

The V and J genes are TRBV20-1 and TRBJ2-7; D is perhaps TRBD1 or TRBD2 (5 bases each). CDR1 and CDR2 from the germline V gene are DFQATT and SNEGSKA (reference sequence). The CDR3 is 14 residues long. Between the trimmed V and J ends, which lost 6 bases and 2 bases, there was a span of 17 bases. As DNA, the CDR3 is TGCAGTGCCCCAAAACGGGACCATACCTACGAGCAGTACTTC. It is translated as CSAPKRDHTYEQYF.

The sample holds a few counts of this clonotype. The rearrangement uses TRBV20-1 and TRBJ2-1, with 10 nucleotides matching TRBD2. From germline, CDR1 is DFQATT and CDR2 SNEGSKA (reference sequence). The CDR3 totals 14 residues. J gave up 3 bases and V 5 bases, and 4 bases lay outside the gene matches. CDR3: CSAFGLADYNEQFF. CDR3 sequence (DNA): TGCAGTGCTTTCGGACTAGCGGACTACAATGAGCAGTTCTTC.

In its sample, this clonotype was seen a few times. The gene calls are TRBV12-3 or TRBV12-4 and TRBJ1-5; D is possibly TRBD1 (5 bases). The CDR3 length is 14 residues. V lost 1 base to trimming and J lost 6 bases, with 10 bases between them. CDR3 in amino acids: CASSLGGRAQPQHF. The CDR3 DNA is TGTGCCAGCAGTTTAGGGGGCAGGGCTCAGCCCCAGCATTTT.